This TCR beta chain was captured by sequencing in a study of response to subunit inactivated influenza vaccine (dated by TCRdb to 2017 to 2018). In terms of the full investigation: To follow how T cells responded to a trivalent subunit inactivated influenza vaccine, the researchers relied on deep quantitative profiling of the T cell receptor repertoire.

From the germline V gene, CDR1 is SGHTA and CDR2 is FQGTGA. The CDR3 spans 13 residues, from the cysteine through the phenylalanine. The DNA shown is the 39-base CDR3, in frame from base 1. Concerning this clonotype: What this receptor recognizes is not known. One junction end disagrees with the germline gene, perhaps due to a read error.

Libraries were prepared through RT-PCR. TCRdb names Illumina HiSeq 2500 as the instrument used. Using fastp trimming at Q25 and MiXCR clonotype assembly, TCRdb reanalyzed the public sequencing data and kept in-frame beta chains. CDR3 protein sequences are deduplicated, and each keeps its most common genes and DNA. For this sample there are hundreds of thousands of distinct CDR3 sequences; about 15% appear just once. The ten largest clones take up around 6.5% of the sample. Results the study describes overall, beyond this receptor: The authors proposed that each seasonal influenza vaccination may bring in only a limited number of new T cells.

The sequenced sample was PBMCs from blood, obtained less than 15 days before vaccination. Here the chain combines TRBV7-3 and TRBJ2-7; TRBD1 aligns with 8 central bases. The receptor comes from a man aged 50-59 years who received an inactivated influenza vaccine. Donor details come from another sample of the same person, matched by shared clones. The CDR3 region reads CASSITGGAEQYF. The nucleotide sequence reads TGTGCCAGCAGCATAACAGGGGGTGCCGAGCAGTACTTC.